This paragraph covers one T cell receptor (beta chain) sequence. What it recognizes is unknown. The CDR3 totals 15 residues. The germline V gene has CDR1 MGHRA and CDR2 YSYEKL. Trimming shortened V by 0 bases and J by 0 bases, and 5 bases separated the two germline ends. PCR was performed using 60 Vbeta and 13 Jbeta primers. Authors' analysis steps: Around 9.9 million shared chains were among the 65 million to 85 million unique TCR beta chains that a later analysis counted. Clones were sequenced by immunoSEQ multiplex PCR, and TCRdb holds only the in-frame ones, with some missing. The V and J calls and the clone size are those of that table, but D and trimming were determined from the DNA. The listing contains about 210,000 clones. The entry originates in a study of cytomegalovirus exposure and HLA in healthy donors. Broader study findings: High sensitivity and specificity were reportedly achieved when the classifier diagnosed cytomegalovirus status.

The clonotype comes from a woman under 40 in good health and CMV-seropositive. This chain uses TRBV4-1 with TRBJ1-4, with D possibly TRBD1 on 5 matching bases. The specimen sequenced was PBMCs. CDR3 amino acids: CASSQEQATNEKLFF. The CDR3 region has the DNA TGCGCCAGCAGCCAAGAACAGGCAACTAATGAAAAACTGTTTTTT.